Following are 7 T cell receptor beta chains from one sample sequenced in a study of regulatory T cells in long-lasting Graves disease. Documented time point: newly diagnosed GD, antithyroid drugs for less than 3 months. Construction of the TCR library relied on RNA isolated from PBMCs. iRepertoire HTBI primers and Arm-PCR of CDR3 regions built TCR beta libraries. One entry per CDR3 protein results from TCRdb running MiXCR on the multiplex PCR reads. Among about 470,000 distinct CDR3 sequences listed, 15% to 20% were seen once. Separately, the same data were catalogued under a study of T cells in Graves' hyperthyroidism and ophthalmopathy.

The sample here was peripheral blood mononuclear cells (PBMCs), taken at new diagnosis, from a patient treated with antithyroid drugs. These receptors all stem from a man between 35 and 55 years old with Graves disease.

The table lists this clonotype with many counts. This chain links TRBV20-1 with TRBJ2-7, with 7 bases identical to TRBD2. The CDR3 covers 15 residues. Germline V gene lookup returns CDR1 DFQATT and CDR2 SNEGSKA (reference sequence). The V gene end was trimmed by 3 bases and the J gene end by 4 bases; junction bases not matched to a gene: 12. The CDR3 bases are TGCAGTGCTAGCAAAATATTGAGCGGGAAGTACGAGCAGTACTTC. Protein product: CSASKILSGKYEQYF.

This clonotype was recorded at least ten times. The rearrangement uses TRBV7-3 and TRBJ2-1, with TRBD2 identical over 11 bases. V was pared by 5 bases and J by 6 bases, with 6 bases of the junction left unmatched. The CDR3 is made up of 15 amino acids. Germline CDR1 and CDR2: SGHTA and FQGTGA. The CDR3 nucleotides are TGTGCCAGCAGCCCAAAGACTAGCGGGATCAATGAGCAGTTCTTC. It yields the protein CASSPKTSGINEQFF.

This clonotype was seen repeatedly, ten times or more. The CDR3 spells CASSEGQENTEAFF. Here the CDR3 DNA reads TGTGCCAGCAGTGAGGGGCAGGAGAACACTGAAGCTTTCTTT. The V gene is TRBV6-1, the J gene TRBJ1-1, with TRBD1 as a possible D gene (5 bases). Germline CDR1 and CDR2: MNHNS and SASEGT. The CDR3 totals 14 residues. The V end lost 3 bases, the J end lost 1 base, and 9 bases lay between the germline ends.

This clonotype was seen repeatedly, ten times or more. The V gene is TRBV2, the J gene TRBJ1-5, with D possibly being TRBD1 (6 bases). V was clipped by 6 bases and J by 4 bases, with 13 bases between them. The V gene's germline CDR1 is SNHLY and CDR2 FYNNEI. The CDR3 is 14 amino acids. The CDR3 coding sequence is TGTGCCAGCAGGGGACACTCCTTAAATCAGCCCCAGCATTTT. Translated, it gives CASRGHSLNQPQHF. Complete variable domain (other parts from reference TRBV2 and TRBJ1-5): EPEVTQTPSHQVTQMGQEVILRCVPISNHLYFYWYRQILGQKVEFLVSFYNNEISEKSEIFDDQFSVERPDGSNFTLKIRSTKLEDSAMYFCASRGHSLNQPQHFGDGTRLSIL.

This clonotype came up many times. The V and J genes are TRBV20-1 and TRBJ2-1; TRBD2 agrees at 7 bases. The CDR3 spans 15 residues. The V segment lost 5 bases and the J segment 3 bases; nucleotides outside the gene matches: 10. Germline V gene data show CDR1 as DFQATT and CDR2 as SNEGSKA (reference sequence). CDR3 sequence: CSAQRASGHYNEQFF. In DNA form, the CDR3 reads TGCAGTGCTCAGCGGGCTAGCGGACACTACAATGAGCAGTTCTTC.

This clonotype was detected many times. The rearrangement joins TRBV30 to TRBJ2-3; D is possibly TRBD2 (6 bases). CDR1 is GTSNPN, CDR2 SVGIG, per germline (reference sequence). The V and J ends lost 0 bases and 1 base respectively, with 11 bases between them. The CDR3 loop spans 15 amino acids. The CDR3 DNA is TGTGCCTGGAGTGTGGGACTTTCCGGCACAGATACGCAGTATTTT. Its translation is CAWSVGLSGTDTQYF.

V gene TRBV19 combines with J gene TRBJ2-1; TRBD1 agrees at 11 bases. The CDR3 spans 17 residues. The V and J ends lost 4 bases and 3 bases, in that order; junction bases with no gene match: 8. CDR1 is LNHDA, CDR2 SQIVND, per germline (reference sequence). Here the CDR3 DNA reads TGTGCCAGTAGTAGGGGTGGGACAGGGGGTATCTACAATGAGCAGTTCTTC. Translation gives CASSRGGTGGIYNEQFF.